These 29 T cell receptor beta chains came from one sample sequenced in a study of cytomegalovirus exposure and HLA in healthy donors. The PCR contained 60 Vbeta and 13 Jbeta primers. The data were produced by immunoSEQ multiplex PCR, yet TCRdb's version contains in-frame clones alone and is incomplete. The sample consists of 100,000 to 150,000 clones, approximately 82% of them appearing once. The sample taken for sequencing was PBMCs. The receptors come from a female donor in good health and CMV-seronegative.

The chain employs TRBV27 and TRBJ2-5; TRBD1 agrees at 7 bases. Gene TRBJ2-7 matches the end of the DNA better, so the J call may be wrong. The length of the CDR3 is 13 residues. The germline V gene encodes CDR1 MNHEY and CDR2 SMNVEV (reference sequence). The CDR3 here is CASSFEGASEQYF. The CDR3 DNA is TGTGCCAGCAGTTTCGAGGGGGCGAGCGAGCAGTACTTC.

This clone was observed a handful of times. The chain recombines TRBV6-6 with TRBJ2-1, with D unclear. The V end was cut by 0 bases, the J end by 9 bases, with 6 bases between. This CDR3 spans 12 amino acids. Germline V gene sequence: CDR1 MNHNY, CDR2 SVGAGI (reference sequence). CDR3: CASSYSIAEQFF. The DNA of the CDR3 is TGTGCCAGCAGTTACTCGATAGCTGAGCAGTTCTTC.

V is TRBV9 and J is TRBJ2-3; 14 nucleotides align to TRBD2. The CDR3 is 18 residues long. Germline values: CDR1 SGDLS, CDR2 YYNGEE. V dropped 4 bases and J dropped 3; count of bases not matched to a gene: 10. The CDR3 DNA sequence: TGTGCCAGCAGCCCCCCCGGACTAGCGGGAGGACCAACAGATACGCAGTATTTT. It is translated as CASSPPGLAGGPTDTQYF.

This clone has a handful of counts. The CDR3 DNA reads TGTGCCAGCAATGAGGGGGGGGCCAATGAGCAGTTCTTC. Amino acid sequence: CASNEGGANEQFF. The chain uses TRBV6-1 and TRBJ2-1, with a weak D call TRBD2 (7 bases). There are 13 residues in the CDR3. Germline V gene lookup returns CDR1 MNHNS and CDR2 SASEGT. V lost 7 bases and J lost 6, with 13 bases in between.

The chain is built from TRBV4-2 and TRBJ2-3, with D possibly TRBD2 on 5 matching bases. This CDR3 is 16 amino acids long. With 1 base removed from V and 6 bases from J, the gap between germline ends came to 17 bases. CDR1 is LGHNA and CDR2 is YNFKEQ in the germline V gene. The CDR3 bases are TGTGCCAGCAGCCAAGCCCCACTAGTGAGAGGGGATACGCAGTATTTT. Translated: CASSQAPLVRGDTQYF.

The chain carries TRBV28 and TRBJ2-5; D is ambiguous. Germline CDR1 reads MDHEN; CDR2 reads SYDVKM. CDR3 length equals 12 residues. Trimming stripped 7 bases from V and 4 bases from J, with 10 bases between. CDR3 in amino acids: CASMATGETQYF. The CDR3 DNA reads as TGTGCCAGCATGGCGACTGGAGAGACCCAGTACTTC.

The rearrangement uses TRBV19 and TRBJ1-5; possible D gene TRBD1, 5 bases. Between the trimmed V and J ends, which lost 4 bases and 3 bases, there was a span of 10 bases. This CDR3 contains 14 residues. Germline V gives CDR1 LNHDA, CDR2 SQIVND (reference sequence). CDR3 DNA sequence: TGTGCCAGTAGTAAAGGGGCCTACAATCAGCCCCAGCATTTT. As protein: CASSKGAYNQPQHF.

The chain links TRBV15 to TRBJ2-6; TRBD1 is a possible D gene (6 bases). With 0 bases removed from V and 0 bases from J, the gap between germline ends came to 12 bases. Germline V gene data show CDR1 as LNHNV and CDR2 as YYDKDF (reference sequence). The CDR3 contains 18 residues. The CDR3 bases are TGTGCCACCAGCAGAGATGGACAGCTAGCCTCTGGGGCCAACGTCCTGACTTTC. This encodes CATSRDGQLASGANVLTF.

V usage is TRBV20-1 and J usage is TRBJ1-2, with 7 bases identical to TRBD1. CDR1 DFQATT and CDR2 SNEGSKA come from the germline V gene (reference sequence). This CDR3 comprises 10 residues. DNA of the CDR3: TGCAGCAGGGGGGACTATGGCTACACCTTC. Encoded protein: CSRGDYGYTF.

The V and J genes are TRBV28 and TRBJ2-7; D not certain. Germline CDR1 and CDR2: MDHEN and SYDVKM. V lost 3 bases and J 0 bases, leaving 9 bases between the germline ends. The CDR3 totals 14 residues. DNA of the CDR3: TGTGCCAGCAGTTTTTTTACTGGCTCCTACGAGCAGTACTTC. Protein sequence: CASSFFTGSYEQYF.

The chain uses TRBV7-9 and TRBJ1-1; D uncertain. Per the germline V gene, CDR1 is SEHNR and CDR2 is FQNEAQ (reference sequence). The CDR3 contains 15 residues. V shed 5 bases and J shed 1 base, with 14 bases lying between them. DNA of the CDR3: TGTGCCAGCAGCCCACAAGTGCGGGGGAACACTGAAGCTTTCTTT. Its protein is CASSPQVRGNTEAFF.

The chain uses TRBV13 and TRBJ2-3; maybe TRBD1 (6 bases). Trimming removed 3 bases at V and 5 bases at J, with 12 bases between. Germline CDR1 is PRHDT and CDR2 is FYEKMQ (reference sequence). This CDR3 has 14 amino acids. CDR3 in DNA: TGTGCCAGCAGCTTTTACCAGGGGAAAGATACGCAGTATTTT. Amino acid sequence: CASSFYQGKDTQYF.

The J gene is TRBJ2-6, the V gene TRBV5-6; D remains unclear. Germline V gene sequence: CDR1 SGHDT, CDR2 YYEEEE. V shed 2 bases and J shed 1 base, with 10 bases lying between them. This CDR3 is 16 amino acids long. Written as DNA, the CDR3 is TGTGCCAGCAGCTTTATGCAGGCTTCTGGGGCCAACGTCCTGACTTTC. Translation: CASSFMQASGANVLTF.

This chain connects TRBV7-9 to TRBJ2-2; TRBD2 matches 8 bases. This CDR3 comprises 15 residues. V lost 3 bases to trimming and J lost 5 bases; unmatched junction nucleotides: 5. Germline V gives CDR1 SEHNR, CDR2 FQNEAQ (reference sequence). In DNA form, the CDR3 reads TGTGCCAGCAGCTTCGCGTCTAGCGGGACCGGGGAGCTGTTTTTT. The encoded protein is CASSFASSGTGELFF.

The CDR3 protein is CASSRLGTSNQPQHF. The CDR3 coding sequence is TGTGCCAGCAGTCGACTCGGAACTAGCAATCAGCCCCAGCATTTT. The chain is built from TRBV28 and TRBJ1-5; D not certain. This CDR3 has 15 residues. Germline CDR1 is MDHEN and CDR2 is SYDVKM. The ends were cut back, 5 bases at V and 0 bases at J, with 11 bases in the middle.

This clone occurred a few times. The chain carries TRBV9 and TRBJ2-4, with TRBD2 matching 9 bases. The CDR3 contains 14 residues. The J segment lost 6 bases and the V segment lost 0 bases, leaving 1 base of the junction unmatched. In germline, CDR1 is SGDLS, CDR2 YYNGEE. CDR3 nucleotides: TGTGCCAGCAGCGTAGGGACTAGCGTAAACATTCAGTACTTC. The encoded protein is CASSVGTSVNIQYF.

This chain joins TRBV27 and TRBJ2-3; the match to TRBD1 covers 8 bases. CDR3 size: 16 residues. The junction had 8 bases not matched to a gene; V was cut back by 5 bases and J by 1 base. Per the germline V gene, CDR1 is MNHEY and CDR2 is SMNVEV (reference sequence). The CDR3, as DNA: TGTGCCAGCAGTAGTCAGGGGGCGGGCGGCACAGATACGCAGTATTTT. Translating it yields CASSSQGAGGTDTQYF.

The chain has TRBV11-3 and TRBJ2-7, with 9 positions matching TRBD1. The germline gives CDR1 SGHNT, CDR2 YENEEA. V lost 5 bases to trimming and J lost 1 base; unmatched junction nucleotides: 6. CDR3 size: 15 residues. The CDR3 region has the DNA TGTGCCAGCAGCCCCCGGGACAGGGTTTCCTACGAGCAGTACTTC. This encodes CASSPRDRVSYEQYF.

This clone appeared a few times. This chain links TRBV11-2 with TRBJ2-7; D possibly corresponds to TRBD2 (5 bases). V was trimmed by 8 bases and J by 1 base, leaving 6 bases between them. The CDR3 is made up of 11 amino acids. Germline CDR1 reads SGHAT; CDR2 reads FQNNGV. For the CDR3, the DNA is TGTGCCAGCGGGAGTTCCTACGAGCAGTACTTC. Encoded protein: CASGSSYEQYF.

This clone was detected only once. The genes are TRBV7-2 and TRBJ1-5; D is undetermined. This CDR3 is 16 amino acids long. The V gene's germline CDR1 is SGHTA and CDR2 FQGNSA. V was trimmed by 1 base and J by 0 bases, leaving 10 bases between them. The CDR3 DNA follows: TGTGCCAGCAGCTTAGTAGGCGGGAGTAGCAATCAGCCCCAGCATTTT. Its translation: CASSLVGGSSNQPQHF.

V gene TRBV6-5 combines with J gene TRBJ1-2, with 7 bases matching TRBD1. V lost 2 bases to trimming and J lost 3 bases; unmatched junction nucleotides: 9. The V gene's germline CDR1 is MNHEY and CDR2 SVGAGI. The CDR3 covers 16 residues. CDR3 DNA sequence: TGTGCCAGCAGTTACATGGGACAGCCCGGGGACTATGGCTACACCTTC. Translation: CASSYMGQPGDYGYTF.

This clone was found a few times. The V call is TRBV10-3, the J call TRBJ2-7; a possible D gene is TRBD2 (5 bases). There are 13 residues in the CDR3. V shed 0 bases and J shed 4 bases, with 7 bases lying between them. Germline CDR1 is ENHRY and CDR2 is SYGVKD. The CDR3 loop is CAISESEVYEQYF. CDR3 bases: TGTGCCATCAGTGAGTCGGAGGTGTACGAGCAGTACTTC.

This clone was counted a single time. The chain links TRBV28 to TRBJ1-4, with D unresolved. Trimming stripped 6 bases from V and 7 bases from J, with 18 bases between. CDR1 and CDR2 from the germline V gene are MDHEN and SYDVKM. The length of the CDR3 is 15 residues. The CDR3, as DNA: TGTGCCAGCAGCAGTGGTGGCGAGCGGGGTGAAAAACTGTTTTTT. It is translated as CASSSGGERGEKLFF.

The rearrangement links TRBV4-2 to TRBJ2-5; perhaps TRBD2 as D (7 bases). The CDR3 runs to 16 residues. V gave up 2 bases and J gave up 0 bases, with 13 bases separating them. CDR1 LGHNA and CDR2 YNFKEQ come from the germline V gene. This CDR3 reads CASSQRGAGYQETQYF. The DNA of the CDR3 is TGTGCCAGCAGCCAACGGGGGGCGGGATACCAAGAGACCCAGTACTTC.

The chain has TRBV7-2 and TRBJ2-4; 8 positions agree with TRBD2. Germline CDR1 reads SGHTA; CDR2 reads FQGNSA. CDR3 length equals 14 residues. V trimming: 1 base; J trimming: 9 bases; junction bases outside the gene matches: 5. CDR3 nucleotides: TGTGCCAGCAGCTTAGTAGCGGGACCGGGCATTCAGTACTTC. It yields the protein CASSLVAGPGIQYF.

This clone was recorded once. This sequence joins TRBV6-5 and TRBJ1-3, with TRBD1 matching over 7 bases. J was trimmed by 1 base and V by 6 bases; bases with no gene match: 3. The CDR3 has 14 residues. Per germline, CDR1 MNHEY and CDR2 SVGAGI. Written as DNA, the CDR3 is TGTGCCAGCAGGCAGGGACAGTCTGGAAACACCATATATTTT. Protein sequence: CASRQGQSGNTIYF.

The chain links TRBV28 to TRBJ2-2; no firm D call. CDR3 length: 12 amino acids. Trimming took 5 bases from V and 3 from J, leaving 4 bases between them. CDR1 and CDR2 from the germline V gene are MDHEN and SYDVKM. The CDR3 DNA sequence: TGTGCCAGCAGTCTCGACACCGGGGAGCTGTTTTTT. The encoded protein is CASSLDTGELFF.

The J gene is TRBJ1-1, the V gene TRBV18; TRBD1 is a possible D gene (6 bases). Trimming shortened V by 11 bases and J by 0 bases, and 13 bases separated the two germline ends. The CDR3 consists of 13 residues. Germline lookup yields CDR1 KGHSH and CDR2 LQKENI. The CDR3 loop reads CASRGTLNTEAFF. The CDR3 nucleotides read TGTGCCTCTAGGGGGACCCTGAACACTGAAGCTTTCTTT.

The gene calls are TRBV5-6 and TRBJ1-2; TRBD1 agrees at 9 bases. The CDR3 has 14 residues. Germline CDR1 reads SGHDT; CDR2 reads YYEEEE. V shed 3 bases and J 2 bases; nucleotides not matched to a gene: 2. The CDR3 coding sequence is TGTGCCAGCAGCTGGGACAGGGTCAACTATGGCTACACCTTC. Its translation is CASSWDRVNYGYTF.